This TCR beta chain was captured in a study of post-analysis software for immune sequencing data (dated by TCRdb to the mid-2010s). With regard to the full study: The recorded disease courses included relapsing-remitting, secondary progressive and progressive-relapsing multiple sclerosis, and some patients had no subtype annotation. A subset of samples was prepared in parallel using single-end sample barcoding, then pooled and co-amplified after Illumina adapter ligation. The patient repertoires were compared against roughly 12 previously published healthy control repertoires obtained from donors aged about 6 to 26 years. What the work shows at the level of the full study, not this receptor alone: Direct clustering with F measure showed strong co-clustering of samples prepared in the same batch, prompting a batch-effect correction. The multiple sclerosis patient group was slightly younger than the control group. Compared with controls, multiple sclerosis patients had significantly lower normalized Chao1 diversity, a finding suggesting substantial peripheral T-cell clonal expansion. Significantly higher frequencies in patients than in controls were found for several TRBV segments, including TRBV5-6, TRBV5-1 and TRBV20-1.

To demonstrate the VDJtools post-analysis software, TCR beta repertoires were profiled from the peripheral blood of 13 young patients with multiple sclerosis. The multiple sclerosis patients were children and adolescents ranging in age from about 6 to 17 years. Library preparation was by PCR. Sequencing was carried out with an Illumina HiSeq 2500. Unique molecular identifiers were incorporated into TCR beta cDNA libraries to reduce PCR and sequencing biases. Roughly 0.5 million cDNA molecules were obtained per 1 to 10 million input T cells, so each molecule approximated one T cell. The patient libraries were prepared and sequenced using the same protocol as the earlier healthy control dataset. Within a given batch, samples were prepared together, multiplexed and sequenced on the same HiSeq lane. The source study handled its data this way. Raw barcoded reads were processed with MIGEC, discarding single-read molecular identifier groups before consensus assembly and CDR3 extraction. Clonotype tables were post-analysed with VDJtools, and diversity was normalized by down-sampling all datasets to the smallest sample size. To correct batch-related cross-sample contamination, repertoire overlap clustering matched CDR3 amino acid sequences but not nucleotide sequences. TCRdb handled the public reads itself, with Q25 trimming in fastp and clone calling in MiXCR, and kept productive beta chains. When rows share a CDR3 protein, they turn into one entry using the most common DNA and genes. TCRdb's processing, not the authors', yielded these V and J calls. The sample table holds roughly 620,000 distinct CDR3 sequences, of which roughly 40% were seen once. The top ten clonotypes cover about 1.8% of the sample.

From cysteine to phenylalanine, the CDR3 is 15 amino acids long. The only DNA kept is the CDR3, 45 bases in frame from the first base. V gives up 6 bases and J gives up 0 bases, and the segment between their germline ends measures 12 bases. From the germline V gene, CDR1 is SGHVS and CDR2 is FQNEAQ. This clonotype was seen only a few times. The antigen this receptor binds is unknown. No base quality values were provided; no much bigger clone lies one nucleotide off. The sequencing input was blood. The receptor comes from a girl between 5 and 17 years old with multiple sclerosis. The chain employs TRBV7-8 and TRBJ2-1; a weak D assignment points to TRBD1 (5 bases agree). The CDR3 loop reads CASSRQQSSYNEQFF. In nucleotide form, the sequence is TGTGCCAGCAGTCGACAGCAAAGCTCCTACAATGAGCAGTTCTTC.